Listed below are T cell receptor beta chains from one sample, sequenced in a study of glioma-infiltrating T cells. TCRdb reprocessed the multiplex PCR reads with MiXCR, giving one entry per CDR3 protein. This table has under 200,000 distinct CDR3 sequences, roughly 45% appearing once. The sequenced sample was glioma tissue, nonneoplastic brain tissue, or PBMCs (not recorded which). The origin of the receptors is a human donor with low-grade glioma or glioblastoma, undergoing nonglioma brain surgery, or in good health (not recorded which). The CDR3 runs from the conserved cysteine through the conserved F or W. D genes are given only for firm matches. Expanded clones get a size class; other rows say once, few or many, or leave the size out.

J: TRBJ2-3
size: NA
D: TRBD1
V: TRBV6-1
DNA: TGTGCCATCAGTGCCGACTGGGGACAGGGGGAAGCAGATACGCAGTATTTT
CDR3: CAISADWGQGEADTQYF

J: TRBJ2-5
size: NA
D: NA
V: TRBV7-9
DNA: TGTGCCAGAAGCCGAATCGGTGAGACCCAGTACTTC
CDR3: CARSRIGETQYF

J: TRBJ2-7
size: NA
D: TRBD2
V: TRBV20-1
DNA: TGCAGTGCTGGTCGGGAGGTCTACGAGCAGTACTTC
CDR3: CSAGREVYEQYF

J: TRBJ2-1
size: many
D: TRBD1
V: TRBV3-1
DNA: TGTGCCAGCAGCCAGGGACAGACCTTTCCCAATGAGCAGTTCTTC
CDR3: CASSQGQTFPNEQFF

J: TRBJ2-1
size: many
D: NA
V: TRBV27
DNA: TGTGCCAGCAGTCAAGAGAAGACAGGAGAGCAGTTCTTC
CDR3: CASSQEKTGEQFF

J: TRBJ2-3
size: once
D: TRBD1
V: TRBV20-1
DNA: TGCAGTGTTTTCCCAAGCGGGACAGGGCGTGATACGCAGTATTTT
CDR3: CSVFPSGTGRDTQYF

J: TRBJ1-1
size: many
D: NA
V: TRBV19
DNA: TGTGCCAGTAGTATCGGCAGGGGCACTGAAGCTTTCTTT
CDR3: CASSIGRGTEAFF

J: TRBJ1-2
size: many
D: NA
V: TRBV5-1
DNA: TGCGCCAGCAGCTTGGACGGGGTTGATGGCTACACCTTC
CDR3: CASSLDGVDGYTF

J: TRBJ2-1
size: many
D: TRBD2
V: TRBV2
DNA: TGTGCCAGCAGTGAAGCCCGGACTAGTCGGCTGTTCTTC
CDR3: CASSEARTSRLFF

J: TRBJ2-7
size: NA
D: TRBD2
V: TRBV7-8
DNA: TGTGCCAGCAGCTTAGCGCCGGGGGGCGAGCAGTACTTC
CDR3: CASSLAPGGEQYF

J: TRBJ2-5
size: few
D: TRBD2
V: TRBV12-3/TRBV12-4
DNA: TGTGCCAGCAGTCACGGGGGGTGGGAGACCCAGTACTTC
CDR3: CASSHGGWETQYF

J: TRBJ2-7
size: NA
D: NA
V: TRBV4-1
DNA: TGCGCCAGCAGCCGGGACGGAACCTTCTACGAGCAGTACTTC
CDR3: CASSRDGTFYEQYF

J: TRBJ2-7
size: NA
D: TRBD2
V: TRBV29-1
DNA: TGCAGCGTTGTTACCCATCCGACGGGGGGCGAGCAGTACTTC
CDR3: CSVVTHPTGGEQYF

J: TRBJ1-1
size: few
D: NA
V: TRBV29-1
DNA: TGCAGCGTTGAACAGGGGATAGTCACTGAAGCTTTCTTT
CDR3: CSVEQGIVTEAFF

J: TRBJ2-5
size: few
D: NA
V: TRBV19
DNA: TGTGCCAGCAGACCGGACGGCCAAGAGACCCAGTACTTC
CDR3: CASRPDGQETQYF

J: TRBJ2-2
size: few
D: NA
V: TRBV4-1
DNA: TGCGCCAGCAGCCTAGAGGGACTGAACACCGGGGAGCTGTTTTTT
CDR3: CASSLEGLNTGELFF

J: TRBJ2-3
size: NA
D: NA
V: TRBV20-1
DNA: TGCAGTGCCCAGAGCGGTGCCAAGGGTAAGCAGTATTTT
CDR3: CSAQSGAKGKQYF

J: TRBJ1-1
size: NA
D: NA
V: TRBV30
DNA: TGTGCCTGGAGAGGCCCTTTTGGGGCTTTCTTT
CDR3: CAWRGPFGAFF

J: TRBJ2-7
size: NA
D: TRBD2
V: TRBV18
DNA: TGTGCCAGCTCACACCGGACTAGCGGACACAATGAGCAGTACTTC
CDR3: CASSHRTSGHNEQYF

J: TRBJ2-7
size: few
D: TRBD2
V: TRBV12-3/TRBV12-4
DNA: TGTGCCAGCAGTGGACTAGCGGGAGGTCTCGGGAACGAGCAGTACTTC
CDR3: CASSGLAGGLGNEQYF

J: TRBJ2-5
size: NA
D: NA
V: TRBV6-1
DNA: TGTGCCAGCAGTGGGAATGAGGGATTTGAGACTCAGTACTTC
CDR3: CASSGNEGFETQYF

J: TRBJ2-1
size: many
D: NA
V: TRBV20-1
DNA: TGCAGTGCTAGAATCCCCCTCGGGCACAATGAGCAGTTCTTC
CDR3: CSARIPLGHNEQFF

J: TRBJ2-3
size: NA
D: NA
V: TRBV2
DNA: TGTGCCAGCAGTGAAGGGGTCGCTGGCTCAGATACGCAGTATTTT
CDR3: CASSEGVAGSDTQYF

J: TRBJ1-5
size: many
D: NA
V: TRBV6-1
DNA: TGTGCCAGCAGTGAACAAGGACTTAGCAATCAGCCCCAGCATTTT
CDR3: CASSEQGLSNQPQHF

J: TRBJ2-7
size: NA
D: TRBD1
V: TRBV20-1
DNA: TGCAGTGCCGGGACAGGGGGCACCGAGCAGTACTTC
CDR3: CSAGTGGTEQYF

J: TRBJ2-5
size: many
D: NA
V: TRBV25-1
DNA: TGTGCCAGCAAGGGCGGGTTGAAGACCCAGTACTTC
CDR3: CASKGGLKTQYF

J: TRBJ2-5
size: NA
D: NA
V: TRBV7-9
DNA: TGTGCCAGCAGCCCCCTCCAAGCGTTGATACAAGAGACCCAGTACTTC
CDR3: CASSPLQALIQETQYF

J: TRBJ2-1
size: many
D: NA
V: TRBV15
DNA: TGTGCCACCAGCAGACCCCAGAATGAGCAGTTCTTC
CDR3: CATSRPQNEQFF

J: TRBJ1-5
size: once
D: NA
V: TRBV7-8
DNA: TGTGCCAGCAGCTTAGGGGGGGGGCGCAATCAGCCCCAGCATTTT
CDR3: CASSLGGGRNQPQHF

J: TRBJ2-5
size: NA
D: NA
V: TRBV7-9
DNA: TGTGCCGGCAGTGGACAAGAGACCCAGTACTTC
CDR3: CAGSGQETQYF

J: TRBJ2-4
size: few
D: TRBD2
V: TRBV19
DNA: TGTGCCAGTAGTCCTTGGACTAGCGCGGCCAAAAACATTCAGTACTTC
CDR3: CASSPWTSAAKNIQYF

J: TRBJ2-5
size: many
D: TRBD2
V: TRBV20-1
DNA: TGCAGTGGGTGGGAGGGCTTTGAAGAGACCCAGTACTTC
CDR3: CSGWEGFEETQYF

J: TRBJ1-2
size: NA
D: TRBD1
V: TRBV6-1
DNA: TGTGCCAGCATCTTCACAGGGGATGGTGGCTACACCTTC
CDR3: CASIFTGDGGYTF

J: TRBJ2-1
size: once
D: NA
V: TRBV5-4
DNA: TGTGCCAGCAGCCCCTACAGGGCAAATGAGCAGTTCTTC
CDR3: CASSPYRANEQFF

J: TRBJ2-7
size: NA
D: NA
V: TRBV30
DNA: TGTGCCTGGAGTGCCCCCGGGGAGTGGGTAGCGAGTCGCTACGAGCAGTACTTC
CDR3: CAWSAPGEWVASRYEQYF

J: TRBJ2-7
size: few
D: NA
V: TRBV25-1
DNA: TGTGCCATCCCCAAGGGGGGCCAGAGCCCCTGCGAGCAGTACTTC
CDR3: CAIPKGGQSPCEQYF

J: TRBJ1-1
size: many
D: NA
V: TRBV12-3/TRBV12-4
DNA: TGTGCCAGCAGTTTAGTTTTGGGTGAAGCTTTCTTT
CDR3: CASSLVLGEAFF

J: TRBJ2-2
size: NA
D: TRBD1
V: TRBV6-6
DNA: TGTGCCAGCAGAGGACAGGAGAACACCGGGGAGCTGTTTTTT
CDR3: CASRGQENTGELFF

J: TRBJ2-1
size: NA
D: NA
V: TRBV6-4
DNA: TGTGCCAGCAGTGACTCGGGGGTTGAGCAGTTCTTC
CDR3: CASSDSGVEQFF

J: TRBJ2-1
size: NA
D: NA
V: TRBV7-9
DNA: TGTGCCAGCAGCTTGTCCCCACAGGGCAATGAGCAGTTCTTC
CDR3: CASSLSPQGNEQFF